The clone carrying this TCR beta chain has a count of ten or more. Its antigen is currently unknown. Per germline, CDR1 SGHNT and CDR2 YENEEA. V lost 3 bases, J lost 5 bases, and 5 bases lay in between. This CDR3 comprises 12 residues. The sample belongs to a study of T-cell memory formation after mild COVID-19. Looking at the study overall: Largely donor-specific sequence clusters came from a couple of donors.

Points from the study as a whole: Some clones that responded turned up in pre-infection memory, which suggests that cross-reactive memory joined in.

TCR alpha and TCR beta cDNA libraries carrying sample barcodes and UMIs were produced by 5'RACE using constant-segment primers. TCRdb re-called the 5' RACE reads through MiXCR, storing one row per CDR3 protein. The data contain hundreds of thousands of distinct CDR3 sequences, about a sixth of them singletons. This TCR was recovered from an adult woman who had mild COVID-19 (a few samples of this study predate the infection). Cell type and time point are not known. The specimen was PBMCs or a T cell subset sorted from them (not recorded which). The V and J genes are TRBV11-3 and TRBJ2-1; D not resolved. The CDR3 nucleotides are TGTGCCAGCAGCTTGAATGACAATGAGCAGTTCTTC. It is translated as CASSLNDNEQFF.